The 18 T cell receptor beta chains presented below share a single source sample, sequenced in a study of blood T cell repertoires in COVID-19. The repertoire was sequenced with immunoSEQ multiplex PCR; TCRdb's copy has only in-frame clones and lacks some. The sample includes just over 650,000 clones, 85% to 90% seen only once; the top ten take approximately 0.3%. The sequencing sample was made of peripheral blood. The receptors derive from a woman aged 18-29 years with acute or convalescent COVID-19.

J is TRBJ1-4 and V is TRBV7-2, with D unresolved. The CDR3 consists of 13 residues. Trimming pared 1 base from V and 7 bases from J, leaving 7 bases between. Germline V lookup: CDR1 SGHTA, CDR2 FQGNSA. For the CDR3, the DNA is TGTGCCAGCAGCTTAGTTCTAAGTGAAAAACTGTTTTTT. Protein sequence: CASSLVLSEKLFF.

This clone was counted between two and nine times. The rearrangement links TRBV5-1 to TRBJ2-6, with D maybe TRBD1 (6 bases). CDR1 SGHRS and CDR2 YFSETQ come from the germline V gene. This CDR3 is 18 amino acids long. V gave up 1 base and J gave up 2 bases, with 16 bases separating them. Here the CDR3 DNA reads TGCGCCAGCAGCTTGACCAACCTACAGGGCCCTGGGGCCAACGTCCTGACTTTC. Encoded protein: CASSLTNLQGPGANVLTF.

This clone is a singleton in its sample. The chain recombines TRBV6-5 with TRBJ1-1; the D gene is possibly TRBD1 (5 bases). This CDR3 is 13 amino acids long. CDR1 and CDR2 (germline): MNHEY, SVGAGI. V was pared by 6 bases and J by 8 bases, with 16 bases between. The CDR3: CASSFIGADEAFF. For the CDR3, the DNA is TGTGCCAGCAGCTTCATAGGGGCGGACGAAGCTTTCTTT.

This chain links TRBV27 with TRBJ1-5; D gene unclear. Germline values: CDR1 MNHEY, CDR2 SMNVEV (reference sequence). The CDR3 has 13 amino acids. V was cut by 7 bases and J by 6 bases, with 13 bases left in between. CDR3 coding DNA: TGTGCCAGCACCGGGTCTAGCGGTCAGCCCCAGCATTTT. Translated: CASTGSSGQPQHF.

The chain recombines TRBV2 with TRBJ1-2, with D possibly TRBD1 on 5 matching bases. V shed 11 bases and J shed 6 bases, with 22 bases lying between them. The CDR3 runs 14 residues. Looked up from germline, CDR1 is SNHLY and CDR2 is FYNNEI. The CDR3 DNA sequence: TGTGCCGACAGCGGGGAGGTCCAGTCAAATGGCTACACCTTC. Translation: CADSGEVQSNGYTF.

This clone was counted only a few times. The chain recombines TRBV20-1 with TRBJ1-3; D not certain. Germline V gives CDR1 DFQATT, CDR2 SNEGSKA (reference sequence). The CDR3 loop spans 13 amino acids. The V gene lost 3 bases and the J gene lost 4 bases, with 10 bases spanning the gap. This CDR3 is CSASLQAGNTIYF. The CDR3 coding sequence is TGCAGTGCTAGTCTTCAGGCCGGAAACACCATATATTTT.

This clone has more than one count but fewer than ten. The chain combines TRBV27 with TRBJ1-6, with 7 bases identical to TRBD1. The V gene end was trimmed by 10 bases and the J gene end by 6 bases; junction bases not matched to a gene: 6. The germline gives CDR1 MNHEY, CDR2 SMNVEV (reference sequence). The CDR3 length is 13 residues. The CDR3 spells CATRQGFNSPLHF. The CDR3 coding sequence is TGTGCCACCAGACAGGGTTTTAATTCACCCCTCCACTTT.

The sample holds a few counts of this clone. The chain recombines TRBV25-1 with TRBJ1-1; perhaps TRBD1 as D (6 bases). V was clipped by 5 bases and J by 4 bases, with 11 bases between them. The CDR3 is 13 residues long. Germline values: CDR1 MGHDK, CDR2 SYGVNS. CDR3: CASSFQGGTEAFF. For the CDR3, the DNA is TGTGCCAGCAGTTTTCAAGGGGGCACTGAAGCTTTCTTT.

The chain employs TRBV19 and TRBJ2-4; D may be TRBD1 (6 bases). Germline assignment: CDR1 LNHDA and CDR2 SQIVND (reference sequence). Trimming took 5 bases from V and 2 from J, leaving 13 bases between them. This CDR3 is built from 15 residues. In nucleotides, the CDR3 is TGTGCCAGTAGTCCCGGGACACCGCCCAAAAACATTCAGTACTTC. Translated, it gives CASSPGTPPKNIQYF.

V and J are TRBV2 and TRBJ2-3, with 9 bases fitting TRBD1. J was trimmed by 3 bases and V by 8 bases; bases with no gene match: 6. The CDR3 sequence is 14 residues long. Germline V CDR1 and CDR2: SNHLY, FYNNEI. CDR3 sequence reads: CASSGQGVTDTQYF. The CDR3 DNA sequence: TGTGCCAGCTCGGGACAGGGAGTAACAGATACGCAGTATTTT.

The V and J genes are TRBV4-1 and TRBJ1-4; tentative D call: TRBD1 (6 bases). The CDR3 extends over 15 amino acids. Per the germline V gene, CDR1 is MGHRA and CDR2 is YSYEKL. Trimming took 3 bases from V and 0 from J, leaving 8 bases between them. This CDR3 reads CASSHQGTTNEKLFF. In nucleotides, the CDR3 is TGCGCCAGCAGCCACCAGGGGACAACTAATGAAAAACTGTTTTTT.

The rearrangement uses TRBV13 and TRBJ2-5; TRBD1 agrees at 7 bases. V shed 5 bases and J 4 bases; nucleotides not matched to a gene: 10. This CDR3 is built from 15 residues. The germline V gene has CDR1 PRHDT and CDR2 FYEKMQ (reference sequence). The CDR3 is CASSRFDRDGETQYF. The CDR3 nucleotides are TGTGCCAGCAGCCGATTCGACAGGGATGGAGAGACCCAGTACTTC.

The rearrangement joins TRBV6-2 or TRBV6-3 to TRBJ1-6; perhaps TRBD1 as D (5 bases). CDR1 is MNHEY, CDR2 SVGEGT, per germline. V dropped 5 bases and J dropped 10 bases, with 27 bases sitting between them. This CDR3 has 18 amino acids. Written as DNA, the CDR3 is TGTGCCAGCAGTCCGACCGGGACTGGGGATAGAAAGGGATCACCCCTCCACTTT. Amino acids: CASSPTGTGDRKGSPLHF.

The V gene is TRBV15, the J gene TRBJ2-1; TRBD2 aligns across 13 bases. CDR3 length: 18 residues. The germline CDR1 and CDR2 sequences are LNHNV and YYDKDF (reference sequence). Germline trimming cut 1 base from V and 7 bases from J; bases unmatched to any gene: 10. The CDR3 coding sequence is TGTGCCACCAGCAGAGGGACTAGCGGGGGCCCCCCCGAGAATGAGCAGTTCTTC. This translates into CATSRGTSGGPPENEQFF.

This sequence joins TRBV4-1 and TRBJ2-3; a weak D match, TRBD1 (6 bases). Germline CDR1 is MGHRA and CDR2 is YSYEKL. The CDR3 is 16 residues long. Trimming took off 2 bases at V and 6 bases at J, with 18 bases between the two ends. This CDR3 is CASSQQTGRLGDTQYF. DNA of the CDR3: TGCGCCAGCAGCCAACAGACAGGTCGTTTGGGTGATACGCAGTATTTT.

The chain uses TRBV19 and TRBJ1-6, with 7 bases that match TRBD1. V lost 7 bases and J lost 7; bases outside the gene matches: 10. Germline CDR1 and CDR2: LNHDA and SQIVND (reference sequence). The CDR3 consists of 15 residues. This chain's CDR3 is CASTPGQTRNSPLHF. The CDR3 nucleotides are TGTGCCAGTACCCCGGGACAGACCCGAAATTCACCCCTCCACTTT.

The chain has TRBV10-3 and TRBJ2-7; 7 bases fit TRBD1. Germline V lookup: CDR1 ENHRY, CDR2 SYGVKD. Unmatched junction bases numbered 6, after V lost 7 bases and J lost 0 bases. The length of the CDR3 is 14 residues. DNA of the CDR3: TGTGCCATCACCCCGGGACAGATCTCCTACGAGCAGTACTTC. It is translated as CAITPGQISYEQYF.

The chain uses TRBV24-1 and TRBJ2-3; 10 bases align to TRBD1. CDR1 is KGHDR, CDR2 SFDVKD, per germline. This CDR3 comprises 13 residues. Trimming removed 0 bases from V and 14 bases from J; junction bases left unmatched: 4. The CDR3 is CATSDLRDRGWYF. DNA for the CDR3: TGTGCCACCAGTGATTTGCGGGACAGGGGTTGGTATTTT.